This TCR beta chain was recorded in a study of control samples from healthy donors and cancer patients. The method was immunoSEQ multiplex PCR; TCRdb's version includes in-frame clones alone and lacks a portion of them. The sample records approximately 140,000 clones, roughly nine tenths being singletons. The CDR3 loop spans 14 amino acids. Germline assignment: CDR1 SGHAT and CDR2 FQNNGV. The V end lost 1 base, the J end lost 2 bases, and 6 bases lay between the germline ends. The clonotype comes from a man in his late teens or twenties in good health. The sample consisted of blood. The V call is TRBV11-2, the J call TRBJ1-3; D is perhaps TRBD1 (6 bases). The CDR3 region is CASSLAGAGNTIYF. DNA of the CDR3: TGTGCCAGCAGCTTAGCAGGGGCTGGAAACACCATATATTTT.